Presented here are 3 T cell receptor beta chains from one specimen sequenced in a study of blood T cell repertoires in COVID-19. Method: immunoSEQ multiplex PCR; TCRdb's copy keeps in-frame clones and lacks some. The sample has 150,000 or so clones, over 60% seen once. The sequenced sample was peripheral blood. The origin of the receptors is a woman aged 45-65 years with active or convalescent COVID-19.

The chain employs TRBV30 and TRBJ1-1; D possibly corresponds to TRBD1 (5 bases). Germline loops: CDR1 GTSNPN, CDR2 SVGIG (reference sequence). Deletions cut 1 base from V and 0 bases from J, with 9 bases between. The CDR3 length is 14 residues. The CDR3 loop reads CAWSANRLNTEAFF. In DNA, the CDR3 is TGTGCCTGGAGTGCCAACAGGTTGAACACTGAAGCTTTCTTT.

The CDR3 region has the DNA TGTGCCAGCAGCCAGTATACAGGGCATGGCTACACCTTC. Its protein is CASSQYTGHGYTF. The chain joins TRBV3-1 (or the pseudogene TRBV3-2) to TRBJ1-2; perhaps TRBD1 as D (6 bases). Between the trimmed V and J ends, which lost 3 bases and 6 bases, there was a span of 11 bases. The CDR3 extends over 13 amino acids. Looked up from germline, CDR1 is LGHDT and CDR2 is YNNKEL (reference sequence).

The chain combines TRBV24-1 with TRBJ1-1; 8 bases are a match to TRBD1. Germline CDR1 reads KGHDR; CDR2 reads SFDVKD. CDR3 length equals 13 residues. The J segment lost 4 bases and the V segment lost 4 bases, leaving 1 base of the junction unmatched. DNA of the CDR3: TGTGCCACCAGTGACGGGACAGGCACTGAAGCTTTCTTT. Protein: CATSDGTGTEAFF.